The sequence of this T cell receptor (beta chain) was determined in a study of HIV-infected children after antiretroviral therapy interruption. Overall study results and limits: By the end of treatment interruption, naive CD4+ clonality (Gini) increased.

Regarding treatment: PENTA 11 planned treatment interruption arm or continuous ART arm. This clonotype was seen ten or more times. Its cognate antigen is unknown. Germline V gives CDR1 MDHEN, CDR2 SYDVKM. The CDR3 has 14 residues. The ends were cut back, 8 bases at V and 4 bases at J, with 12 bases in the middle. The TCR library was built from RNA with a 3' RACE protocol and unique molecular identifiers. A single record per CDR3 protein comes from TCRdb applying MiXCR to the 3' RACE reads. The profile shows under 50,000 distinct CDR3 sequences, roughly 4.5% of them singletons. The sample was CD45RA+ CD4+ T cells from PBMCs, pooled from several time points, taken from a donor given antiretroviral therapy, either interrupted or continuous. The subset was: naive CD4+ CD45RA+ CD45RO- T cells. The rearrangement joins TRBV28 to TRBJ2-6; D is unclear. The TCR sequence derives from a pool of human donors with HIV. In DNA, the CDR3 is TGTGCCAGCTCTACCCCGAACGGGGCCAACGTCCTGACTTTC. Its translation is CASSTPNGANVLTF.